Shown below are 24 T cell receptor beta chains from a single sample sequenced in a study of regulatory T cells in long-lasting Graves disease. Time point in this sample: persistent/refractory GD, antithyroid drugs over 5 years with positive TRAb. There was RNA extracted from PBMCs, and the TCR library was made from it. Building of the TCR beta libraries involved iRepertoire HTBI primers and Arm-PCR of CDR3 regions. A single record per CDR3 protein comes from TCRdb applying MiXCR to the multiplex PCR reads. The sample lists about 400,000 distinct CDR3 sequences, 20% occurring once. Sequencing used peripheral blood mononuclear cells (PBMCs), obtained when the disease was refractory, from a patient treated with antithyroid drugs. Every receptor here comes from a female donor with Graves disease.

This clonotype was seen many times. J is TRBJ2-5 and V is TRBV7-9; TRBD2 matches 12 bases. Germline assignment: CDR1 SEHNR and CDR2 FQNEAQ (reference sequence). Trimming cost V 0 bases and J 1 base; bases outside gene matches: 3. The CDR3 is 17 amino acids. CDR3 coding DNA: TGTGCCAGCAGCTTAGCGCCTAGCGGGAGGGGCCAAGAGACCCAGTACTTC. Encoded protein: CASSLAPSGRGQETQYF.

This clonotype was counted at least ten times. The chain has TRBV18 and TRBJ2-7, with TRBD1 as a possible D gene (5 bases). V lost 3 bases and J 2 bases, leaving 8 bases between the germline ends. The germline V gene encodes CDR1 KGHSH and CDR2 LQKENI. The CDR3 is 13 amino acids. The chain's CDR3 is CASSPHRTYEQYF. The DNA for the CDR3 is TGTGCCAGCTCACCTCACAGGACCTACGAGCAGTACTTC.

This clonotype was recorded a few times. J is TRBJ1-2 and V is TRBV14, with 7 bases identical to TRBD1. Trimming cost V 1 base and J 2 bases; bases outside gene matches: 1. The CDR3 totals 14 residues. Germline CDR1 is SGHDN and CDR2 is FVKESK. The CDR3 region is CASSQGGQNYGYTF. For the CDR3, the DNA is TGTGCCAGCAGCCAAGGGGGACAGAACTATGGCTACACCTTC.

This clonotype was observed at least ten times. The V and J genes are TRBV12-3 or TRBV12-4 and TRBJ2-5, with TRBD1 matching 8 bases. The V gene end was trimmed by 3 bases and the J gene end by 2 bases; junction bases not matched to a gene: 11. The CDR3 totals 17 residues. The CDR3 loop is CASSLGGPGTGQETQYF. CDR3 DNA sequence: TGTGCCAGCAGTTTGGGGGGACCCGGGACAGGACAAGAGACCCAGTACTTC.

This clonotype has a count of ten or more. The CDR3 sequence: CASSTGLAGTYEQYF. The CDR3 DNA is TGTGCCAGCAGCACTGGACTAGCGGGAACCTACGAGCAGTACTTC. The V and J genes are TRBV7-2 and TRBJ2-7; 12 nucleotides line up with TRBD2. The V gene's germline CDR1 is SGHTA and CDR2 FQGNSA. V gave up 5 bases and J gave up 2 bases; unmatched junction bases: 4. The CDR3 is 15 amino acids.

This sequence joins TRBV10-3 and TRBJ2-7, with 14 bases matching TRBD2. The CDR3 sequence is 15 residues long. Unmatched junction bases numbered 8, after V lost 10 bases and J lost 3 bases. The germline CDR1 and CDR2 sequences are ENHRY and SYGVKD. CDR3 sequence: CATGTSGGVGYEQYF. The CDR3 nucleotides are TGTGCCACCGGGACTAGCGGGGGAGTAGGCTACGAGCAGTACTTC.

This chain's CDR3 is CASSLAGTGAEEKLFF. The CDR3 DNA is TGCGCCAGCAGCTTGGCGGGGACAGGGGCGGAAGAAAAACTGTTTTTT. The rearrangement uses TRBV5-1 and TRBJ1-4, with 10 bases aligning to TRBD1. Germline lookup yields CDR1 SGHRS and CDR2 YFSETQ. The CDR3 is 16 residues long. With 0 bases clipped from V and 8 bases from J, the junction kept 7 bases outside the gene matches.

This clonotype was detected a few times. The chain uses TRBV14 and TRBJ1-2; D gene ambiguous. V lost 7 bases and J 2 bases, leaving 11 bases between the germline ends. CDR1 is SGHDN and CDR2 is FVKESK in the germline V gene. The CDR3 is 13 amino acids. The CDR3 DNA follows: TGTGCCAGCAAGTCGTCCGACAACTATGGCTACACCTTC. Residues: CASKSSDNYGYTF.

The chain has TRBV18 and TRBJ1-5, with D tentatively TRBD1 (5 bases). Trimming shortened V by 3 bases and J by 4 bases, and 13 bases separated the two germline ends. This CDR3 region has 15 residues. Germline CDR1 reads KGHSH; CDR2 reads LQKENI. The DNA for the CDR3 is TGTGCCAGCTCACCGACTCCCGGGGCTAATCAGCCCCAGCATTTT. Its translation: CASSPTPGANQPQHF.

This clonotype was seen many times. J is TRBJ2-5 and V is TRBV2; the match to TRBD2 covers 7 bases. Per germline, CDR1 SNHLY and CDR2 FYNNEI. The CDR3 consists of 14 residues. After removal of 4 bases from V and 5 bases from J, the junction contained 7 bases not matched to a gene. Here the CDR3 reads CASSVEQGGETQYF. DNA of the CDR3: TGTGCCAGCAGTGTCGAGCAGGGAGGGGAGACCCAGTACTTC.

This clonotype was counted once. J is TRBJ1-5 and V is TRBV18; possible D gene TRBD1, 5 bases. Germline lookup yields CDR1 KGHSH and CDR2 LQKENI. The CDR3 runs to 16 residues. V was shortened by 4 bases and J by 6 bases, with 19 bases between the two germline ends. CDR3 protein: CASSLIGGGGTQPQHF. In DNA, the CDR3 is TGTGCCAGCTCACTCATCGGGGGAGGAGGGACTCAGCCCCAGCATTTT.

This chain links TRBV10-3 with TRBJ2-5, with D perhaps TRBD1 (6 bases). Looked up from germline, CDR1 is ENHRY and CDR2 is SYGVKD. The CDR3 loop spans 16 amino acids. The ends were cut back, 3 bases at V and 5 bases at J, with 19 bases in the middle. The CDR3 nucleotides read TGTGCCATCAGTGACTACGACGGACAGAGAGCGGAGACCCAGTACTTC. The encoded protein is CAISDYDGQRAETQYF.

The chain carries TRBV6-2 or TRBV6-3 and TRBJ1-2; 7 nucleotides match TRBD1. The CDR3 runs 13 residues. V gave up 6 bases and J gave up 7 bases; unmatched junction bases: 8. The germline CDR1 and CDR2 sequences are MNHEY and SVGEGT. Here the CDR3 reads CASRPNRGGGYTF. The CDR3 coding sequence is TGTGCCAGCAGGCCAAACAGGGGAGGTGGCTACACCTTC.

Notes on this clonotype: Since a much larger clone is just one base distant, this may be a read error. V gene TRBV10-2 combines with J gene TRBJ2-5; D ambiguous. CDR1 and CDR2 (germline): WSHSY, SAAADI. The CDR3 runs to 14 residues. Here the CDR3 DNA reads TGCGCCGGCAGGAGCTCGAAACCCCGAGAGACCCAGTACTTC. Translated: CAGRSSKPRETQYF.

The chain combines TRBV5-4 with TRBJ2-7, with 13 bases fitting TRBD2. CDR3 length: 18 residues. Trimming cost V 0 bases and J 0 bases; bases outside gene matches: 6. Germline V gives CDR1 SGHNT, CDR2 YYREEE (reference sequence). CDR3 DNA sequence: TGTGCCAGCAGCTTGGCCCTGGGACTAGCGGGAACCTCCTACGAGCAGTACTTC. Translated, it gives CASSLALGLAGTSYEQYF.

This clonotype turned up a few times. This chain connects TRBV7-9 to TRBJ1-4; D is uncertain. V shed 10 bases and J shed 0 bases, with 9 bases lying between them. CDR1 and CDR2 from the germline V gene are SEHNR and FQNEAQ (reference sequence). The CDR3 covers 13 residues. Written as DNA, the CDR3 is TGTGCCACCCGTGGGGCAACTAATGAAAAACTGTTTTTT. This encodes CATRGATNEKLFF. Supplemented by reference TRBV7-9 and TRBJ1-4, the full variable domain reads DTGVSQNPRHKITKRGQNVTFRCDPISEHNRLYWYRQTLGQGPEFLTYFQNEAQLEKSRLLSDRFSAERPKGSFSTLEIQRTEQGDSAMYLCATRGATNEKLFFGSGTQLSVL.

This clonotype was detected ten times or more. J is TRBJ1-1 and V is TRBV6-1; D is undetermined. CDR1 is MNHNS, CDR2 SASEGT, per germline. There are 10 residues in the CDR3. The V and J ends lost 3 bases and 11 bases respectively, with 7 bases between them. For the CDR3, the DNA is TGTGCCAGCAGTGAGCCGACGGCTTTCTTT. Amino acid sequence: CASSEPTAFF.

For this clonotype: A much larger clonotype is one base distant, so this may be a read error. V and J are TRBV5-5 and TRBJ2-7; TRBD1 matches at 12 bases. This CDR3 is built from 15 residues. V was clipped by 4 bases and J by 3 bases; unmatched bases: 5. The germline CDR1 and CDR2 sequences are SGHKS and YYEKEE (reference sequence). The CDR3 here is CASSAGQGAFYEQYF. The CDR3 DNA reads TGTGCCAGCAGCGCGGGACAGGGGGCTTTCTACGAGCAGTACTTC.

V usage is TRBV5-6 and J usage is TRBJ2-7, with TRBD1 identical over 9 bases. The CDR3 loop spans 14 amino acids. J lost 5 bases, V lost 4 bases, and 7 bases had no gene match. Germline V lookup: CDR1 SGHDT, CDR2 YYEEEE. The CDR3 sequence is CASSMWDREDEQYF. DNA for the CDR3: TGTGCCAGCAGCATGTGGGACAGGGAAGACGAGCAGTACTTC.

This clonotype was detected many times. One end of the junction is discordant with germline, which a read error may explain. The rearrangement uses TRBV28 and TRBJ2-7; possibly TRBD1 for D (5 bases). This CDR3 has 13 amino acids. The germline CDR1 and CDR2 sequences are MDHEN and SYDVKM. DNA of the CDR3: TGTGCACATAGGGGTAGGGTATCCTCCGAGCAGTACTTC. Translated: CAHRGRVSSEQYF.

The J gene is TRBJ2-7, the V gene TRBV20-1; no firm D call. This CDR3 region has 12 residues. Trimming took 7 bases from V and 0 from J, leaving 10 bases between them. The germline gives CDR1 DFQATT, CDR2 SNEGSKA (reference sequence). This chain's CDR3 is CSVNGPSYEQYF. CDR3 coding DNA: TGCAGTGTTAACGGGCCCTCCTACGAGCAGTACTTC.

This chain connects TRBV12-3 or TRBV12-4 to TRBJ1-5; D perhaps matches TRBD1 (5 bases). CDR3 length: 13 residues. V shed 8 bases and J shed 6 bases, with 14 bases lying between them. In nucleotides, the CDR3 is TGTGCCAGCCGCTCAGGGAGGACTCAGCCCCAGCATTTT. Its translation: CASRSGRTQPQHF.

This chain connects TRBV19 to TRBJ2-6; D unresolved. The length of the CDR3 is 13 residues. V was clipped by 3 bases and J by 1 base, with 1 base between them. CDR1 is LNHDA and CDR2 is SQIVND in the germline V gene (reference sequence). DNA of the CDR3: TGTGCCAGTAGTATGTCTGGGGCCAACGTCCTGACTTTC. Encoded protein: CASSMSGANVLTF.

Many counts were recorded for this clonotype. This chain links TRBV20-1 with TRBJ2-7; 7 bases are a match to TRBD1. Germline V gives CDR1 DFQATT, CDR2 SNEGSKA (reference sequence). V shed 5 bases, J shed 5 bases, and the junction held 9 bases outside the gene matches. The CDR3 runs 13 residues. This chain's CDR3 is CSAGLTGSDEQYF. CDR3 bases: TGCAGTGCTGGATTGACAGGGTCGGACGAGCAGTACTTC.